This T cell receptor (beta chain) came from a study of blood T cell repertoires in COVID-19 (dated by TCRdb to 2020 to 2022). For the wider study: Samples covering the acute and convalescent phases of COVID-19 were provided by collaborators in the United States, Italy and Spain. A de-identified subject ID, COVID-19 status, age in years and sex were almost always included in the sample metadata. HLA class I and class II types, where available, came from metadata supplied by the sample provider rather than from assay-based typing. Deeply sampled blood TCRbeta repertoires from subjects exposed to, actively infected with, or recovered from COVID-19 were included in the dataset. Samples were obtained from the ongoing ImmuneRACE study (first 160 participants) and from some 1,300 subjects provided by 6 global collaborators. The prospective study material was composed of cDNA or gDNA derived from T cells, B-cell-depleted T cells, or PBMCs. A freely available public database, intended as a resource for researchers studying the immune response to SARS-CoV-2, is where the repertoires were released.

TCRbeta CDR3 regions were amplified from genomic DNA using the immunoSEQ Assay, a bias-controlled multiplex PCR. The authors' pipeline ran thus. The number of nucleated cells in each sample was estimated from the amplification of reference gene primers within the assay. To quantify the absolute abundance of each unique TCRbeta CDR3 rearrangement, sequence reads were collapsed and filtered. For each sample, productive Simpson clonality was calculated as the square root of Simpson's diversity index across productive rearrangements. TCRdb carries this immuneACCESS record with in-frame sequences only. Its versions omit some clonotypes, under half of them owing to an unresolved V gene in the studies checked, with the rest unexplained. The V and J calls and clone size are taken from that table; D and trimming were inferred from the DNA. In this sample the table shows some 110,000 clones, around 86% of which occur a single time. The top ten clones comprise around 4.6% of the sample.

Here is what the overall study found, with its caveats: The amount of clinical and demographic metadata varied by source and participant and was provided uncurated.

Details on this clone: Its cognate antigen has yet to be identified. The input lacks base qualities; no much larger clone sits a single base away.

The collaborating institutions used their own protocols to collect whole blood in K2EDTA tubes. For TCRbeta analysis, collaborators shipped samples as frozen whole blood, isolated PBMCs, or DNA extracted from either of those sample types. The CDR3, from cysteine to phenylalanine, totals 10 residues. The DNA shown is the 30-base CDR3, in frame from base 1. Reading the germline V gene (reference sequence) gives CDR1 LNHDA and CDR2 SQIVND. Cut back by 9 bases and 4 bases, the V and J ends lie 4 bases apart. The sequenced sample was peripheral blood. In this chain, TRBV19 is recombined with TRBJ1-3; the D segment cannot be called with confidence. The TCR comes from a man in his forties or fifties with acute or convalescent COVID-19. The bases are TGTGCCAGCCAAGGAAACACCATATATTTT. This encodes CASQGNTIYF.